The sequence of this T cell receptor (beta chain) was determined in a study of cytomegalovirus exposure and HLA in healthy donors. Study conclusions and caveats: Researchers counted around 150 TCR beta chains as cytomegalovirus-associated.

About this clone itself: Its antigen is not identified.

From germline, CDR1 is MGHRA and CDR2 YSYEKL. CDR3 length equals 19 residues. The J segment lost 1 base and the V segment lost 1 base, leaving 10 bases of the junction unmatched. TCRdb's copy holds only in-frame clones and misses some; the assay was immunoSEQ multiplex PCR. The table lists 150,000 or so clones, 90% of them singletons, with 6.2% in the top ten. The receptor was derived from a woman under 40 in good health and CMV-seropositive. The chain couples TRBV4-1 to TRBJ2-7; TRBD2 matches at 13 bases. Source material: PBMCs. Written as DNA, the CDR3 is TGCGCCAGCAGCCAAGGTTGGGGACTAGCGGGGAGGGGATCCTACGAGCAGTACTTC. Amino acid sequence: CASSQGWGLAGRGSYEQYF.